One sample yielded the 7 T cell receptor beta chains listed below, sequenced in a study of OX40 agonist ivuxolimab in advanced cancers. Sequencing used immunoSEQ multiplex PCR; TCRdb keeps in-frame clones, though not all of them. The table shows tens of thousands of clones, with approximately 80% occurring only once. Sample: CD4+ or CD8+ T cells sorted from blood, taken in a trial of the OX40 agonist ivuxolimab. The receptors shown here come from an adult with an advanced solid tumor such as melanoma, head and neck, liver or kidney cancer.

This clone appeared a single time. This chain joins TRBV5-5 and TRBJ1-1; D may be TRBD1 (6 bases). CDR3 length equals 15 residues. CDR1 and CDR2 from the germline V gene are SGHKS and YYEKEE (reference sequence). Trimming cost V 1 base and J 1 base, with 11 bases left between them. The CDR3, as DNA: TGTGCCAGCAGCTTGCATGTAGGGGGGAACACTGAAGCTTTCTTT. It translates to CASSLHVGGNTEAFF.

This clone has more than one count but fewer than ten. The chain recombines TRBV14 with TRBJ1-5, with no clear D. This CDR3 region has 12 residues. Germline V gene lookup returns CDR1 SGHDN and CDR2 FVKESK. V shed 1 base and J shed 4 bases, with 2 bases lying between them. The CDR3 here is CASSQANQPQHF. In DNA form, the CDR3 reads TGTGCCAGCAGCCAAGCAAATCAGCCCCAGCATTTT.

J is TRBJ1-1 and V is TRBV11-2; D call uncertain. Germline assignment: CDR1 SGHAT and CDR2 FQNNGV. CDR3 size: 13 residues. Between the trimmed V and J ends, which lost 0 bases and 1 base, there was a span of 3 bases. The CDR3 DNA is TGTGCCAGCAGCTTAGAACGGAACACTGAAGCTTTCTTT. Protein sequence: CASSLERNTEAFF. Using reference TRBV11-2 and TRBJ1-1 for the parts outside the CDR3, the full variable domain is EAGVAQSPRYKIIEKRQSVAFWCNPISGHATLYWYQQILGQGPKLLIQFQNNGVVDDSQLPKDRFSAERLKGVDSTLKIQPAKLEDSAVYLCASSLERNTEAFFGQGTRLTVV.

V and J are TRBV18 and TRBJ2-1; unclear D gene. Germline V gives CDR1 KGHSH, CDR2 LQKENI. The length of the CDR3 is 19 residues. Trimming pared 3 bases from V and 12 bases from J, leaving 33 bases between. CDR3 in amino acids: CASSPDSPFTDRRRIGQFF. CDR3 bases: TGTGCCAGCTCACCGGATTCCCCATTCACCGATCGACGGAGAATTGGGCAGTTCTTC.

The chain uses TRBV4-3 and TRBJ1-2, with D tentatively TRBD1 (5 bases). Per germline, CDR1 LGHNA and CDR2 YSLEER. V was trimmed by 4 bases and J by 6 bases, leaving 15 bases between them. This CDR3 spans 14 amino acids. The CDR3 DNA is TGCGCCAGCAGCCTCATCGGGGGATTAGATGGCTACACCTTC. Translating it yields CASSLIGGLDGYTF.

The rearrangement links TRBV6-5 to TRBJ2-6; TRBD1 aligns across 8 bases. The CDR3 has 15 residues. Germline values: CDR1 MNHEY, CDR2 SVGAGI. Trimming cost V 6 bases and J 1 base; bases outside gene matches: 2. The chain's CDR3 is CASRRQGSGANVLTF. In nucleotides, the CDR3 is TGTGCCAGCAGGCGACAGGGGTCTGGGGCCAACGTCCTGACTTTC.

This chain joins TRBV2 and TRBJ2-7, with no clear D. Germline lookup yields CDR1 SNHLY and CDR2 FYNNEI. The CDR3 consists of 13 residues. V lost 3 bases, J lost 0 bases, and 6 bases lay in between. CDR3 DNA: TGTGCCAGCAGTGACGCAACCTCCTACGAGCAGTACTTC. As protein: CASSDATSYEQYF.